This T cell receptor beta chain was sequenced for a study of T cells in Graves' hyperthyroidism and ophthalmopathy. Study-level results: A median approximately 6.5 months before onset, the model predicted ophthalmopathy.

The CDR3 runs to 14 residues. The J segment lost 5 bases and the V segment lost 4 bases, leaving 1 base of the junction unmatched. Germline V gives CDR1 SEHNR, CDR2 FQNEAQ (reference sequence). This clonotype has a count of ten or more. The antigen remains unidentified. Orbital computed tomography and thyroid ultrasound, together with serum TRAb and thyroxine and clinical symptoms, were used for diagnoses. From RNA transcripts, TCR beta CDR3 regions were amplified. TCR CDR3 regions were first amplified by RT-PCR with HTBI primers. TCRdb redid the calling of the multiplex PCR reads with MiXCR, one entry per CDR3 protein. The top ten hold about 40% of the sample, which has 480,000 or so distinct CDR3 sequences, around 50% seen once.

The sample was peripheral blood or thyroid tissue (not recorded which). The clonotype originates from an adult woman with Graves' disease, either hyperthyroidism or ophthalmopathy (not recorded which). The chain uses TRBV7-9 and TRBJ1-4; 10 nucleotides align to TRBD1. CDR3 coding DNA: TGTGCCAGCAGCTCGGGACAGGGGAATGAAAAACTGTTTTTT. Translation: CASSSGQGNEKLFF.